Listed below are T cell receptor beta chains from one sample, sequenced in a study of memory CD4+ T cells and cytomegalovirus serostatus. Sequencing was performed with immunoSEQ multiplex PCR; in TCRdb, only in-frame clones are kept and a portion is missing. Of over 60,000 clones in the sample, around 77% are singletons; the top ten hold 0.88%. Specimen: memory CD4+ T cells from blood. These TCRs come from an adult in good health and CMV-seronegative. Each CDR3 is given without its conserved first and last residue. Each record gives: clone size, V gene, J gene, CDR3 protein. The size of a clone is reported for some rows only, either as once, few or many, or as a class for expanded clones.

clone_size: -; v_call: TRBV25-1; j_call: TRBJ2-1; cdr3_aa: ASSELGTSGVEQF
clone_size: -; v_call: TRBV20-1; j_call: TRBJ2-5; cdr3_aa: SAARAETQY
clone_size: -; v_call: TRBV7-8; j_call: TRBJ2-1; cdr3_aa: ASSLVGGTLNEQF
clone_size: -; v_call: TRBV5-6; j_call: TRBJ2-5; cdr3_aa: ASSPGTGAGETQY
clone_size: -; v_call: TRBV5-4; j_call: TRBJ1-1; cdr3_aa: ASSLGGVGNTEAF
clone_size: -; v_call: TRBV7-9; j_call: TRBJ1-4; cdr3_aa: ASSLRGQVSEKLF
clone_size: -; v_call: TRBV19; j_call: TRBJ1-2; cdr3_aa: ASSIQTGPLYGYT
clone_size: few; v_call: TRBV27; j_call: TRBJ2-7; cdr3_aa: ASSPRDRGNEQY
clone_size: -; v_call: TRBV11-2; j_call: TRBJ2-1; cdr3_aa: ASSRVREGEQF
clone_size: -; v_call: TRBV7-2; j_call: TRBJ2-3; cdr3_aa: ASSLVLVADTQY
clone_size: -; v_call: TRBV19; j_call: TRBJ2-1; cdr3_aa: ASSTTGPSRQF
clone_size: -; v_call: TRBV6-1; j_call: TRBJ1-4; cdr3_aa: ASREKEGGFRLF
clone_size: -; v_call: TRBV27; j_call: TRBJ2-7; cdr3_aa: ASALGLAGNEQY
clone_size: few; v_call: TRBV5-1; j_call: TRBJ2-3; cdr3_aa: ASSSTGPADTQY